This TCR beta chain originates from a study of T cell responses to AZD1222 COVID-19 vaccine. Whole-study context: Second-dose intervals near 4 or 12 weeks were combined.

CDR3 length equals 14 residues. CDR1 and CDR2 (germline): SGHNT, YYREEE (reference sequence). Trimming cost V 3 bases and J 4 bases, with 12 bases left between them. On this clone: Its antigen remains unidentified.

Study results and limitations: Most donors were white British, females outnumbered males, and clonal diversity was possibly underestimated.

Generated by immunoSEQ multiplex PCR, the TCRdb table keeps only in-frame clones and is missing some. The repertoire includes over 80,000 clones, approximately 92% of them detected once, and 31% sits in the top ten. The sample consisted of peripheral blood, taken on day 0 of AZD1222 vaccination. This receptor was taken from an adult in good health. The J gene is TRBJ2-3, the V gene TRBV5-4; D might be TRBD1 (5 bases). The CDR3 here is CASSSQGRADTQYF. CDR3 nucleotides: TGTGCCAGCAGCTCCCAGGGCAGAGCAGATACGCAGTATTTT.